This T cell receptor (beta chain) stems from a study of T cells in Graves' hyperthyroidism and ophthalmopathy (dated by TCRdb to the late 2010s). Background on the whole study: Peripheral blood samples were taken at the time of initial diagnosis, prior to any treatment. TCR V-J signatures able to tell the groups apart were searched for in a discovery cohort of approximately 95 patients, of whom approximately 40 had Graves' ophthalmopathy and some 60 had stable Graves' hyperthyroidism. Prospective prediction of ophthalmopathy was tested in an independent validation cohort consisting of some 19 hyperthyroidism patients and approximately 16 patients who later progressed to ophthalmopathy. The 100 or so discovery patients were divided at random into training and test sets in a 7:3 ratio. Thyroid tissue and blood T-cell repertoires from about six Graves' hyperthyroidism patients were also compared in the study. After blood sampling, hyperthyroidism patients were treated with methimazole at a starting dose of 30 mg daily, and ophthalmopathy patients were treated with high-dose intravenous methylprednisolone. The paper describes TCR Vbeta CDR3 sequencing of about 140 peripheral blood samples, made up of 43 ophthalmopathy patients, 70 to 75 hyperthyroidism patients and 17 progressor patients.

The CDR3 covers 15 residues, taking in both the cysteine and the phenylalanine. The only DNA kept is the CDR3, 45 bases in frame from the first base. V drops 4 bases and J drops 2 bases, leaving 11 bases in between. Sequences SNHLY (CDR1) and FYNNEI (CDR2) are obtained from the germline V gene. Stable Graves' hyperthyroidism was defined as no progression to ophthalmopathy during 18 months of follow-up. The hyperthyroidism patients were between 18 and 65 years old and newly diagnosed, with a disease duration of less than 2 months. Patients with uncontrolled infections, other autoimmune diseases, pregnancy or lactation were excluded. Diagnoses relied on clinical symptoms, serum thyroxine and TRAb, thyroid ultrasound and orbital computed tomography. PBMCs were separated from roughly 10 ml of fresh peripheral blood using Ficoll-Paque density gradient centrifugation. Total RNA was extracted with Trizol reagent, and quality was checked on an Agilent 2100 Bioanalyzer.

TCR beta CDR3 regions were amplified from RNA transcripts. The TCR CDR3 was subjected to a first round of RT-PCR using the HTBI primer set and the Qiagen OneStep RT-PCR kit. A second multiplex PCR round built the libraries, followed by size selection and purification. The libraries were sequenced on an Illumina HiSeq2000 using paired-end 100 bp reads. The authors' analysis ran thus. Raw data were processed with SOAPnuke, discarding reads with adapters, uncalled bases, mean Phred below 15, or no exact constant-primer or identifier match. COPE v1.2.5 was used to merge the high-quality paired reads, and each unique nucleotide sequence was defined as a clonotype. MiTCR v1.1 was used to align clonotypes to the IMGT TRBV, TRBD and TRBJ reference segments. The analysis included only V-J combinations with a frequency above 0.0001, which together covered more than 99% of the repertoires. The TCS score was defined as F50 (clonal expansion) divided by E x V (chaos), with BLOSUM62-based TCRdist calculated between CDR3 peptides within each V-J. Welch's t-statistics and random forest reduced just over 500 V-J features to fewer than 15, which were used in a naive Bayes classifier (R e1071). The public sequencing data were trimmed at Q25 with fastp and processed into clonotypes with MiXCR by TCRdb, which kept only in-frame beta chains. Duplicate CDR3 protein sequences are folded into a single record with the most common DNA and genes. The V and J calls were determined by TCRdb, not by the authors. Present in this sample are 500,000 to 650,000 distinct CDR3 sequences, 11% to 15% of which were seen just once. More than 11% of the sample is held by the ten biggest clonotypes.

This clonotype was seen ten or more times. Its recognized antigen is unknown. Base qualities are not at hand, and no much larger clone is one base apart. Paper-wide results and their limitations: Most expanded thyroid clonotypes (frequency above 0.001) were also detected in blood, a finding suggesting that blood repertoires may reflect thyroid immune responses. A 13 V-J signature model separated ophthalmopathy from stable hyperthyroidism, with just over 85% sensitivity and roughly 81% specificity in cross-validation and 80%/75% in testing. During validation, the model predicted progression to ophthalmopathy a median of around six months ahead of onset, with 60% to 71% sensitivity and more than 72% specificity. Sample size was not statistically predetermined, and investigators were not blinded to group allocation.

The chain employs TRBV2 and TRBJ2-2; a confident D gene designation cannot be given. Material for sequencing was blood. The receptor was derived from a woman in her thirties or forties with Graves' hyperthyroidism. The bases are TGTGCCAGCAGTGGGTCGGGTAGCAACACCGGGGAGCTGTTTTTT. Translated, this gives CASSGSGSNTGELFF.